This T cell receptor beta chain was sequenced for a study of post-analysis software for immune sequencing data. Study-level background: Courses of disease covered relapsing-remitting, secondary progressive and progressive-relapsing multiple sclerosis.

Study findings and constraints: In multiple sclerosis, normalized Chao1 diversity was significantly below that of controls. Elevated frequency relative to controls characterized several TRBV segments in patients, TRBV5-6, TRBV5-1 and TRBV20-1 among them. Samples sharing a preparation batch grouped tightly together when assessed by F measure.

Comment on this clonotype: The antigen remains undetermined.

Unique molecular identifiers were present in the TCR beta cDNA libraries. Between roughly 0.95 and 10 million T cells gave rise to around 500,000 cDNA molecules. One entry per CDR3 protein, called by TCRdb with MiXCR from the PCR reads. The table has hundreds of thousands of distinct CDR3 sequences, roughly three fifths seen once. The CDR3 spans 17 residues. The V and J ends lost 7 bases and 1 base respectively, with 17 bases between them. Germline lookup yields CDR1 MGHDK and CDR2 SYGVNS. The V gene is TRBV25-1, the J gene TRBJ2-6, with D perhaps matching TRBD2 (6 bases). The TCR sequence derives from a girl aged 2 to 9 with multiple sclerosis. The sequencing input was blood. The CDR3 region has the DNA TGTGCCAGCACCGAAACGCCCGGAGGGTCTGGGGCCAACGTCCTGACTTTC. Its protein product is CASTETPGGSGANVLTF.